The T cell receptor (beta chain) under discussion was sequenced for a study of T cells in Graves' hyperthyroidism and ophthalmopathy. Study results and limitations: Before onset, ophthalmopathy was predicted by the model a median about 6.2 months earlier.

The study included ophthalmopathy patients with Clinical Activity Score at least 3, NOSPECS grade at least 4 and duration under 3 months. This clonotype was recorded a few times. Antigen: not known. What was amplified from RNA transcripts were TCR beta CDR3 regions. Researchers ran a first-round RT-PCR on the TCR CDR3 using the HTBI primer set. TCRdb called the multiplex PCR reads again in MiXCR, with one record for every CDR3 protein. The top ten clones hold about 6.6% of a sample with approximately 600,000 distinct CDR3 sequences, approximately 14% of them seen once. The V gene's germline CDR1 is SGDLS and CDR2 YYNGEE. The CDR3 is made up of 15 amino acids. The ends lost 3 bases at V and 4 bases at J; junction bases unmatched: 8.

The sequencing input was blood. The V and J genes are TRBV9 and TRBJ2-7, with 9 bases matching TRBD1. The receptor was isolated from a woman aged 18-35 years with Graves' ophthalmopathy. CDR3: CASSGRDREDYEQYF. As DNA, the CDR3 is TGTGCCAGCAGCGGCCGGGACAGGGAGGATTACGAGCAGTACTTC.